One and the same sample provided the 32 T cell receptor beta chains below, sequenced in a study of cytomegalovirus exposure and HLA in healthy donors. The PCR was carried out with 60 Vbeta primers and 13 Jbeta primers. Sequencing used immunoSEQ multiplex PCR; TCRdb keeps in-frame clones, though not all of them. The table includes under 110,000 clones, about 70% detected once. Sequenced input: PBMCs. These receptors were obtained from a boy between 10 and 17 years old in good health and CMV-seronegative.

V is TRBV14 and J is TRBJ2-7, with unresolved D. CDR1 and CDR2 from the germline V gene are SGHDN and FVKESK. The CDR3 runs to 17 residues. V was pared by 4 bases and J by 3 bases, with 22 bases between. As DNA, the CDR3 is TGTGCCAGCAGCCCCCGGTACAGTGGCAGGTTTCGCTACGAGCAGTACTTC. Amino acids: CASSPRYSGRFRYEQYF.

The chain carries TRBV7-9 and TRBJ1-4, with 10 bases that match TRBD1. Trimming cost V 5 bases and J 8 bases; bases outside gene matches: 14. From germline, CDR1 is SEHNR and CDR2 FQNEAQ (reference sequence). This CDR3 region has 17 residues. This CDR3 reads CASSLRPPGQGKEKLFF. The CDR3, as DNA: TGTGCCAGCAGCCTGAGACCCCCGGGACAGGGGAAGGAAAAACTGTTTTTT.

The CDR3 spells CASSTRAGVAGELFF. In nucleotides, the CDR3 is TGCGCCAGCAGCACGAGGGCGGGAGTGGCCGGGGAGCTGTTTTTT. The rearrangement links TRBV5-1 to TRBJ2-2; TRBD2 matches at 7 bases. J gave up 6 bases and V 4 bases, and 9 bases lay outside the gene matches. This CDR3 is 15 amino acids long. The germline V gene has CDR1 SGHRS and CDR2 YFSETQ.

The CDR3 sequence is CASSEQVMADTGGYTF. The CDR3 DNA sequence: TGTGCCAGCAGTGAACAGGTGATGGCCGACACGGGGGGCTACACCTTC. The rearrangement uses TRBV6-1 and TRBJ1-2; D call uncertain. Trimming took 2 bases from V and 8 from J, leaving 21 bases between them. Germline CDR1 MNHNS, CDR2 SASEGT. The CDR3 loop spans 16 amino acids.

In its sample, this clone was seen a few times. This chain links TRBV7-2 with TRBJ1-6; D is unresolved. The CDR3 runs 16 residues. Trimming removed 1 base at V and 7 bases at J, with 14 bases between. The germline V gene encodes CDR1 SGHTA and CDR2 FQGNSA. CDR3 in amino acids: CASSLVSTVLNSPLHF. CDR3 bases: TGTGCCAGCAGCTTAGTGTCCACAGTCCTAAATTCACCCCTCCACTTT.

This chain links TRBV2 with TRBJ2-7; the D gene is possibly TRBD2 (6 bases). Trimming left V 3 bases short and J 3 bases short, with 15 bases between. The CDR3 has 15 amino acids. CDR1 and CDR2 (germline): SNHLY, FYNNEI. The DNA for the CDR3 is TGTGCCAGCAGTGAGGGGGGTGCGGGACTCTACGAGCAGTACTTC. It translates to CASSEGGAGLYEQYF. Full variable domain (rest looked up from reference TRBV2 and TRBJ2-7): EPEVTQTPSHQVTQMGQEVILRCVPISNHLYFYWYRQILGQKVEFLVSFYNNEISEKSEIFDDQFSVERPDGSNFTLKIRSTKLEDSAMYFCASSEGGAGLYEQYFGPGTRLTVT.

The CDR3 nucleotides are TGTGCCTGGAGTGAGGACAGGGGATACACAGATACGCAGTATTTT. Encoded protein: CAWSEDRGYTDTQYF. The V and J genes are TRBV30 and TRBJ2-3; the match to TRBD1 covers 9 bases. The germline V gene has CDR1 GTSNPN and CDR2 SVGIG (reference sequence). V dropped 1 base and J dropped 2; count of bases not matched to a gene: 4. The CDR3 runs to 15 residues.

The J gene is TRBJ1-2, the V gene TRBV30, with a possible D match to TRBD1 (6 bases). CDR1 GTSNPN and CDR2 SVGIG come from the germline V gene (reference sequence). CDR3 length: 13 amino acids. V was clipped by 5 bases and J by 4 bases, with 14 bases between them. The CDR3 nucleotides read TGTGCCTGGGAACAACAGGGAATCTATGGCTACACCTTC. This translates into CAWEQQGIYGYTF.

The CDR3 DNA follows: TGTGCCAGCAGTGCTTACAGAAACACTGAAGCTTTCTTT. Its translation is CASSAYRNTEAFF. The rearrangement links TRBV6-4 to TRBJ1-1; D ambiguous. The length of the CDR3 is 13 residues. Germline V gene sequence: CDR1 MRHNA, CDR2 SNTAGT. Trimming shortened V by 4 bases and J by 2 bases, and 8 bases separated the two germline ends.

This clone was counted only a few times. This rearrangement joins TRBV5-1 to TRBJ2-1; D is ambiguous. Germline V gene data show CDR1 as SGHRS and CDR2 as YFSETQ. The CDR3 consists of 15 residues. V lost 0 bases, J lost 2 bases, and 9 bases lay in between. The CDR3 sequence: CASSLGSSTYNEQFF. The CDR3 nucleotides read TGCGCCAGCAGCTTGGGTAGCTCTACCTACAATGAGCAGTTCTTC.

The chain uses TRBV27 and TRBJ2-2, with D tentatively TRBD1 (6 bases). The CDR3 length is 15 residues. Germline V CDR1 and CDR2: MNHEY, SMNVEV (reference sequence). Trimming shortened V by 4 bases and J by 3 bases, and 12 bases separated the two germline ends. CDR3 protein: CASSSSGGYTGELFF. The CDR3 bases are TGTGCCAGCAGTTCCAGTGGGGGCTACACCGGGGAGCTGTTTTTT.

The rearrangement joins TRBV4-3 to TRBJ1-4; TRBD1 agrees at 11 bases. Germline V gene sequence: CDR1 LGHNA, CDR2 YSLEER. Trimming at V came to 3 bases and at J to 4 bases, leaving 1 base not matched to a gene. The CDR3 loop spans 15 amino acids. The CDR3 region has the DNA TGCGCCAGCAGCCAGGGGACAGGGGGTAATGAAAAACTGTTTTTT. As protein: CASSQGTGGNEKLFF.

V and J are TRBV5-4 and TRBJ1-1; 12 bases line up with TRBD1. The CDR3 has 16 residues. Losses at the gene ends were 3 bases for V and 11 bases for J; bases not matched to a gene: 14. Germline V gene sequence: CDR1 SGHNT, CDR2 YYREEE (reference sequence). Here the CDR3 DNA reads TGTGCCAGCAGCTCCGGGACAGGGGGCAAGGTTTTGTCGGCTTTCTTT. Translating it yields CASSSGTGGKVLSAFF.

V gene TRBV11-2 combines with J gene TRBJ2-7, with TRBD2 matching over 8 bases. With 5 bases clipped from V and 3 bases from J, the junction kept 6 bases outside the gene matches. This CDR3 is 14 amino acids long. Germline V lookup: CDR1 SGHAT, CDR2 FQNNGV. CDR3 loop: CASSLLAAGYEQYF. Here the CDR3 DNA reads TGTGCCAGCAGCCTACTAGCGGCCGGCTACGAGCAGTACTTC.

This clone was found a few times. This chain joins TRBV6-4 and TRBJ1-5; 9 positions match TRBD1. V dropped 6 bases and J dropped 3; count of bases not matched to a gene: 15. CDR1 MRHNA and CDR2 SNTAGT come from the germline V gene. The length of the CDR3 is 18 residues. DNA of the CDR3: TGTGCCAGCAGACCATCGGGACAGGGCCCAAGGGACAATCAGCCCCAGCATTTT. Residues: CASRPSGQGPRDNQPQHF.

This chain uses TRBV10-1 with TRBJ2-2; D possibly corresponds to TRBD2 (5 bases). V lost 5 bases and J lost 7, with 11 bases in between. This CDR3 spans 13 amino acids. CDR1 and CDR2 (germline): WNHNN, SYGVQD (reference sequence). The chain's CDR3 is CASSRISDGELFF. The DNA of the CDR3 is TGCGCCAGCAGTCGGATTAGCGACGGGGAGCTGTTTTTT.

This clone was counted only a few times. The V and J genes are TRBV7-3 and TRBJ2-7; D not resolved. Per germline, CDR1 SGHTA and CDR2 FQGTGA. CDR3 length: 13 residues. Trimming cost V 1 base and J 4 bases, with 8 bases left between them. This CDR3 is CASSLNYGYEQYF. As DNA, the CDR3 is TGTGCCAGCAGCTTAAACTATGGGTACGAGCAGTACTTC. The full variable domain, its missing parts supplied by reference TRBV7-3 and TRBJ2-7, is GAGVSQTPSNKVTEKGKYVELRCDPISGHTALYWYRQSLGQGPEFLIYFQGTGAADDSGLPNDRFFAVRPEGSVSTLKIQRTERGDSAVYLCASSLNYGYEQYFGPGTRLTVT.

J is TRBJ2-4 and V is TRBV28, with 11 bases fitting TRBD2. The CDR3 runs 16 residues. Germline values: CDR1 MDHEN, CDR2 SYDVKM. Trimming cost V 3 bases and J 3 bases; bases outside gene matches: 4. The DNA for the CDR3 is TGTGCCAGCAGTTTTCGACTAGCGGGGAGCAAAAACATTCAGTACTTC. Protein sequence: CASSFRLAGSKNIQYF. Using reference TRBV28 and TRBJ2-4 for the parts outside the CDR3, the full variable domain is DVKVTQSSRYLVKRTGEKVFLECVQDMDHENMFWYRQDPGLGLRLIYFSYDVKMKEKGDIPEGYSVSREKKERFSLILESASTNQTSMYLCASSFRLAGSKNIQYFGAGTRLSVL.

This clone showed up just a few times. The chain joins TRBV6-5 to TRBJ1-5, with 8 bases aligning to TRBD1. The CDR3 contains 15 residues. V shed 9 bases and J 6 bases; nucleotides not matched to a gene: 13. Germline lookup yields CDR1 MNHEY and CDR2 SVGAGI. CDR3 sequence (DNA): TGTGCCAGTGCGGGAGACAGGGGAAATGGTCAGCCCCAGCATTTT. This encodes CASAGDRGNGQPQHF.

This clone was seen a single time. The V gene is TRBV29-1, the J gene TRBJ1-1, with 8 bases identical to TRBD1. Germline V gives CDR1 SQVTM, CDR2 ANQGSEA. Trimming at V came to 4 bases and at J to 4 bases, leaving 11 bases not matched to a gene. CDR3 length: 15 residues. The chain's CDR3 is CSVGYWTGKGTEAFF. CDR3 DNA sequence: TGCAGCGTTGGATATTGGACAGGGAAGGGCACTGAAGCTTTCTTT.

The chain uses TRBV15 and TRBJ1-1; no reliable D call. The V gene lost 2 bases and the J gene lost 3 bases, with 19 bases spanning the gap. Germline CDR1 and CDR2: LNHNV and YYDKDF (reference sequence). This CDR3 is built from 17 residues. This chain's CDR3 is CATSRSEAFLTDTEAFF. The CDR3 nucleotides are TGTGCCACCAGCAGATCGGAGGCGTTTTTGACGGACACTGAAGCTTTCTTT.

The chain carries TRBV6-6 and TRBJ2-7; 9 bases map to TRBD1. The CDR3 is made up of 15 amino acids. Germline V gene sequence: CDR1 MNHNY, CDR2 SVGAGI (reference sequence). V shed 7 bases, J shed 1 base, and the junction held 8 bases outside the gene matches. The CDR3 sequence is CASTPPGTGSYEQYF. The CDR3 region has the DNA TGTGCCAGCACCCCACCCGGGACAGGGTCCTACGAGCAGTACTTC.

This sequence joins TRBV6-5 and TRBJ1-2; D is unresolved. Trimming took 2 bases from V and 6 from J, leaving 13 bases between them. The CDR3 runs to 14 residues. Germline V gene sequence: CDR1 MNHEY, CDR2 SVGAGI. CDR3 coding DNA: TGTGCCAGCAGTTACCTTGACGGGGTCGATGGCTACACCTTC. It is translated as CASSYLDGVDGYTF.

The chain carries TRBV28 and TRBJ1-5; D is unclear. The CDR3 totals 14 residues. With 3 bases removed from V and 6 bases from J, the gap between germline ends came to 12 bases. Germline V gene data show CDR1 as MDHEN and CDR2 as SYDVKM. CDR3 protein: CASSFSGMGQPQHF. In DNA form, the CDR3 reads TGTGCCAGCAGTTTCTCGGGAATGGGTCAGCCCCAGCATTTT.

In DNA, the CDR3 is TGTGCCACCAGCAGACCTTTGGGAGTAAGGCCAACCCGGACTAGCGGGGGGTCCCAAGAGACCCAGTACTTC. Translated, it gives CATSRPLGVRPTRTSGGSQETQYF. V is TRBV15 and J is TRBJ2-5; 14 bases are shared with TRBD2. The germline V gene encodes CDR1 LNHNV and CDR2 YYDKDF (reference sequence). V dropped 2 bases and J dropped 1; count of bases not matched to a gene: 24. The CDR3 totals 24 residues. The full variable domain, rest sourced from reference TRBV15 and TRBJ2-5, is DAMVIQNPRYQVTQFGKPVTLSCSQTLNHNVMYWYQQKSSQAPKLLFHYYDKDFNNEADTPDNFQSRRPNTSFCFLDIRSPGLGDTAMYLCATSRPLGVRPTRTSGGSQETQYFGPGTRLLVL.

The genes are TRBV5-1 and TRBJ2-1, with 10 positions matching TRBD2. Germline values: CDR1 SGHRS, CDR2 YFSETQ. The CDR3 contains 16 residues. The J segment lost 6 bases and the V segment lost 4 bases, leaving 10 bases of the junction unmatched. The CDR3 nucleotides are TGCGCCAGCAGCCCTCTGGAGCGGGAGGGCCCCAATGAGCAGTTCTTC. Translation gives CASSPLEREGPNEQFF.

In this sample, this clone turned up once. Here the CDR3 reads CASSIGWAVQNTEAFF. The CDR3 region has the DNA TGTGCCAGTAGTATCGGATGGGCAGTTCAGAACACTGAAGCTTTCTTT. The gene calls are TRBV19 and TRBJ1-1; D not certain. This CDR3 contains 16 residues. With 3 bases removed from V and 1 base from J, the gap between germline ends came to 15 bases. The germline gives CDR1 LNHDA, CDR2 SQIVND (reference sequence).

This chain joins TRBV28 and TRBJ1-3; 7 bases align to TRBD1. Trimming cost V 2 bases and J 5 bases; bases outside gene matches: 6. Germline assignment: CDR1 MDHEN and CDR2 SYDVKM. CDR3 length: 15 residues. CDR3 in amino acids: CASSLRRTGRNTIYF. Here the CDR3 DNA reads TGTGCCAGCAGTTTACGGCGGACAGGCCGAAACACCATATATTTT.

The chain has TRBV7-3 and TRBJ2-3; TRBD1 is a possible D gene (5 bases). The germline V gene encodes CDR1 SGHTA and CDR2 FQGTGA. This CDR3 is built from 14 residues. V was cut by 5 bases and J by 0 bases, with 9 bases left in between. The CDR3 DNA reads TGTGCCAGCAGCCCGACAGATAGCACAGATACGCAGTATTTT. Residues: CASSPTDSTDTQYF.

The CDR3 sequence: CASTEMKIPGGGRNQPQHF. DNA of the CDR3: TGTGCCAGCACCGAAATGAAGATCCCAGGCGGGGGAAGGAATCAGCCCCAGCATTTT. The J gene is TRBJ1-5, the V gene TRBV21-1. TRBV21-1 is noted as a pseudogene. This CDR3 is built from 19 residues.

The CDR3 DNA is TGTGCCACCAGCAGAGATGTTCCCGCGGGAGGAACCTACGAGCAGTACTTC. Translation: CATSRDVPAGGTYEQYF. The chain joins TRBV15 to TRBJ2-7; TRBD2 agrees at 8 bases. The CDR3 loop spans 17 amino acids. Trimming at V came to 0 bases and at J to 2 bases, leaving 9 bases not matched to a gene. Germline V CDR1 and CDR2: LNHNV, YYDKDF (reference sequence).

The chain couples TRBV9 to TRBJ2-1, with 10 bases aligning to TRBD2. The J segment lost 7 bases and the V segment lost 0 bases, leaving 10 bases of the junction unmatched. The CDR3 consists of 17 residues. Germline assignment: CDR1 SGDLS and CDR2 YYNGEE. CDR3 bases: TGTGCCAGCAGCGTAGTTTCCAGCGGGAGGGCCTTAAATGAGCAGTTCTTC. Amino acid sequence: CASSVVSSGRALNEQFF.